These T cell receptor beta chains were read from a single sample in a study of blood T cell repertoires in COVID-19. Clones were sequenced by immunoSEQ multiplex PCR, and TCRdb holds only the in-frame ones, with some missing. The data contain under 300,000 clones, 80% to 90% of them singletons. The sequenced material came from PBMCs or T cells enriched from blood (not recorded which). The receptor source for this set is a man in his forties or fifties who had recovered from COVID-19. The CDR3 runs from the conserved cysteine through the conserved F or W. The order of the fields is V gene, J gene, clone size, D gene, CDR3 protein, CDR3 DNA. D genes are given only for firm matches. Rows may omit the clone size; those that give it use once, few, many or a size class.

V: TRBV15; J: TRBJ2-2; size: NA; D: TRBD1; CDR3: CATSRDRDRNTGELFF; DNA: TGTGCCACCAGCAGAGACCGGGACAGGAACACCGGGGAGCTGTTTTTT
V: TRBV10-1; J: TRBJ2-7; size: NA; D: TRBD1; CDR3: CASSDIGTGFYEQYF; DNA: TGCGCCAGCAGTGATATTGGGACAGGGTTCTACGAGCAGTACTTC
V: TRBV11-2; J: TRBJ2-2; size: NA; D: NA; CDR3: CASSLESGTGELFF; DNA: TGTGCCAGCAGCTTAGAATCGGGCACCGGGGAGCTGTTTTTT
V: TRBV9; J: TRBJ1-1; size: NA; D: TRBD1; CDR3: CASSVAQTGRTEAFF; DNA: TGTGCCAGCAGCGTAGCCCAGACAGGGCGAACTGAAGCTTTCTTT
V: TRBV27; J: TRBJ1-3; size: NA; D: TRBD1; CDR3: CASSLNQGDSGNTIYF; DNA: TGTGCCAGCAGCCTGAACCAGGGGGATTCTGGAAACACCATATATTTT
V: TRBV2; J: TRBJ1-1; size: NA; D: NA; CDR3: CASSGEGAVTEAFF; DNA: TGTGCCAGCAGTGGGGAAGGGGCCGTCACTGAAGCTTTCTTT
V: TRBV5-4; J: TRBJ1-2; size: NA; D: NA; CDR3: CASSLEQGRGYTF; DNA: TGTGCCAGCAGCTTGGAACAGGGCCGCGGCTACACCTTC
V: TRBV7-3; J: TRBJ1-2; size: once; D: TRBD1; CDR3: CASSSTGTGGGYTF; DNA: TGTGCCAGCAGCTCTACCGGGACAGGAGGTGGCTACACCTTC
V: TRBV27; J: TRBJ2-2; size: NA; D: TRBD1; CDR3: CASAGQGYTGELFF; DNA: TGTGCCAGCGCGGGACAGGGTTACACCGGGGAGCTGTTTTTT
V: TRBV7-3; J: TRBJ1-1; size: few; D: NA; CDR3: CASSIQGNTEAFF; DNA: TGTGCCAGCAGCATACAGGGGAACACTGAAGCTTTCTTT
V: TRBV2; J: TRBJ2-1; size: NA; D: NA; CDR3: CASSVDRNNEQFF; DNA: TGTGCCAGCAGTGTAGACAGGAACAATGAGCAGTTCTTC
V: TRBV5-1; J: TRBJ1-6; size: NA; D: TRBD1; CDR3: CASSLGNRGNSPLHF; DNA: TGCGCCAGCAGCTTGGGTAACAGGGGGAATTCACCCCTCCACTTT
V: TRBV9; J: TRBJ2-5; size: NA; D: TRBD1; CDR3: CASSVAGQPRETQYF; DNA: TGTGCCAGCAGCGTAGCGGGACAGCCTAGAGAGACCCAGTACTTC
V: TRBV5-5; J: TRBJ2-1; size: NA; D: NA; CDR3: CASSLQYSPYNEQFF; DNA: TGTGCCAGCAGCTTGCAGTACAGTCCCTACAATGAGCAGTTCTTC
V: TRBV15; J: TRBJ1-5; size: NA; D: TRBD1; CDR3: CATSKRQGPHHF; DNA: TGTGCCACCAGCAAAAGACAGGGGCCTCACCATTTT
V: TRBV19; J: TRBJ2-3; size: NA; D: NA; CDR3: CASSIISRGNTDTQYF; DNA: TGTGCCAGTAGTATCATCTCGCGGGGAAACACAGATACGCAGTATTTT
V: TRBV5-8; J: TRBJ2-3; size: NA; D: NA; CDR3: CASSRPWTGATDTQYF; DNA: TGTGCCAGCAGCCGCCCCTGGACGGGAGCGACAGATACGCAGTATTTT
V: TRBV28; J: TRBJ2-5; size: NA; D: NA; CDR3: CASSSVTRDTDQETQYF; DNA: TGTGCCAGCAGTTCTGTTACCCGGGACACCGATCAAGAGACCCAGTACTTC
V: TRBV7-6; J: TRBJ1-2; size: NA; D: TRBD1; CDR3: CASSFPGQGTYGYTF; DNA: TGTGCCAGCAGCTTCCCGGGACAGGGGACTTATGGCTACACCTTC
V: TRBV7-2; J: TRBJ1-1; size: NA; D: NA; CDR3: CASSLAGGGNTEAFF; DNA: TGTGCCAGCAGCTTAGCGGGGGGAGGGAACACTGAAGCTTTCTTT
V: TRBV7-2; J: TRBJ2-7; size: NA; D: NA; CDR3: CASSLGLVEEQYF; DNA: TGTGCCAGCAGCTTAGGACTAGTTGAGGAGCAGTACTTC
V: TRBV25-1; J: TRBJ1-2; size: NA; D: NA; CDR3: CASSEVGRGGYGYTF; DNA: TGTGCCAGCAGTGAGGTCGGCAGGGGAGGGTATGGCTACACCTTC